This TCR beta chain was obtained from a study of monozygotic twins with inflammatory bowel disease. The CDR3 spans 15 residues. One entry per CDR3 protein, without DNA, is what TCRdb gives after re-calling the 5' RACE reads. This sample lists over 120,000 distinct CDR3 sequences; its ten largest clones have 1% to 1.5%. The V and J genes are TRBV12-3 or TRBV12-4 and TRBJ2-7; TCRdb's D gene call, TRBD1, goes unchecked for lack of DNA. The receptor was derived from a human donor with ulcerative colitis or Crohn's disease, or a healthy co-twin of an affected twin (not recorded which). Sequencing was done on a sample of blood. The CDR3 loop is CASSSTGHNLYEQYF.